These 14 T cell receptor beta chains were all obtained from the same sample, sequenced in a study of T cell changes during pregnancy in multiple sclerosis. Measured with immunoSEQ multiplex PCR; TCRdb has only the in-frame clones, and not every one. The sample yields about 76,000 clones, 93% seen once. This material consisted of peripheral blood, taken in the second trimester of pregnancy. These receptor sequences come from a female donor with multiple sclerosis, enrolled in a pregnancy study.

This clone came up once. The J gene is TRBJ1-2, the V gene TRBV15, with 7 positions matching TRBD1. The CDR3 has 17 residues. Trimming took 0 bases from V and 7 from J; bases not matched to a gene: 14. Germline V lookup: CDR1 LNHNV, CDR2 YYDKDF (reference sequence). The CDR3, as DNA: TGTGCCACCAGCAGAGACCTCGGACAGGCTAGAGGCGGTGGCTACACCTTC. It translates to CATSRDLGQARGGGYTF.

The CDR3 DNA reads as TGTGCCTGGGAACCAGGGTGGGCTGAAGCTTTCTTT. Translating it yields CAWEPGWAEAFF. The rearrangement links TRBV30 to TRBJ1-1, with a weak D call TRBD1 (5 bases). Trimming pared 5 bases from V and 6 bases from J, leaving 13 bases between. This CDR3 has 12 amino acids. Per the germline V gene, CDR1 is GTSNPN and CDR2 is SVGIG (reference sequence).

V and J are TRBV25-1 and TRBJ1-1, with unresolved D. V lost 3 bases to trimming and J lost 3 bases, with 23 bases between them. This CDR3 comprises 18 residues. CDR1 MGHDK and CDR2 SYGVNS come from the germline V gene. The CDR3 protein is CASSDPNTGGIVDTEAFF. For the CDR3, the DNA is TGTGCCAGCAGTGACCCAAATACGGGAGGTATCGTGGACACTGAAGCTTTCTTT.

The J gene is TRBJ1-6, the V gene TRBV19; 7 bases line up with TRBD1. There are 16 residues in the CDR3. V dropped 6 bases and J dropped 0; count of bases not matched to a gene: 5. Germline loops: CDR1 LNHDA, CDR2 SQIVND (reference sequence). CDR3 region: CASRSGQLSYNSPLHF. The CDR3 nucleotides read TGTGCCAGTAGATCGGGACAGCTCTCCTATAATTCACCCCTCCACTTT.

This sequence joins TRBV14 and TRBJ2-5; D might be TRBD1 (6 bases). The germline CDR1 and CDR2 sequences are SGHDN and FVKESK. The CDR3 spans 13 residues. The V and J ends lost 8 bases and 4 bases respectively, with 14 bases between them. CDR3 loop: CASSGQLRETQYF. The DNA of the CDR3 is TGTGCCAGCTCTGGACAGCTTCGAGAGACCCAGTACTTC.

There are a few counts of this clone. The chain combines TRBV5-1 with TRBJ1-6, with D possibly being TRBD1 (5 bases). The CDR3 length is 15 residues. The V end lost 2 bases, the J end lost 9 bases, and 15 bases lay between the germline ends. CDR1 SGHRS and CDR2 YFSETQ come from the germline V gene. The CDR3 spells CASSFQPRVGSPLHF. CDR3 DNA sequence: TGCGCCAGCAGCTTTCAACCCAGGGTGGGTTCACCCCTCCACTTT.

The chain combines TRBV29-1 with TRBJ1-1; no clear D. The CDR3 loop spans 11 amino acids. The V end lost 5 bases, the J end lost 1 base, and 5 bases lay between the germline ends. Germline CDR1 and CDR2: SQVTM and ANQGSEA. Written as DNA, the CDR3 is TGCAGCGTTCTAGGGAACACTGAAGCTTTCTTT. This codes for CSVLGNTEAFF.

V usage is TRBV2 and J usage is TRBJ2-2, with 8 bases that match TRBD2. Germline assignment: CDR1 SNHLY and CDR2 FYNNEI. The CDR3 has 16 residues. The V segment lost 4 bases and the J segment 1 base; nucleotides outside the gene matches: 5. CDR3 nucleotide sequence: TGTGCCAGCAGTGCTCCTAGCGGGCGGAACACCGGGGAGCTGTTTTTT. Translation: CASSAPSGRNTGELFF.

The CDR3 region has the DNA TGCGCCAGCAGCTTGAGACTAGTTTCGGATGAGCAGTTCTTC. Amino acids: CASSLRLVSDEQFF. The chain is built from TRBV5-1 and TRBJ2-1; maybe TRBD2 (6 bases). The germline gives CDR1 SGHRS, CDR2 YFSETQ. The V end lost 1 base, the J end lost 8 bases, and 13 bases lay between the germline ends. The CDR3 covers 14 residues.

V gene TRBV30 combines with J gene TRBJ2-1; D is uncertain. Germline CDR1 is GTSNPN and CDR2 is SVGIG (reference sequence). V was shortened by 4 bases and J by 8 bases, with 18 bases between the two germline ends. This CDR3 comprises 14 residues. For the CDR3, the DNA is TGTGCCTGGACGTCGACTGGCTTTCGCGATGAGCAGTTCTTC. Its protein product is CAWTSTGFRDEQFF.

The chain has TRBV2 and TRBJ2-5; D is perhaps TRBD1 (6 bases). V lost 6 bases and J lost 3, with 17 bases in between. CDR3 size: 15 residues. Germline CDR1 and CDR2: SNHLY and FYNNEI. CDR3 coding DNA: TGTGCCAGCAGGGACCGGGACAAAAAGAAAGAGACCCAGTACTTC. Protein: CASRDRDKKKETQYF.

V is TRBV4-1 and J is TRBJ2-1, with 10 positions matching TRBD1. Germline-derived CDR1 and CDR2 are MGHRA and YSYEKL. Trimming cost V 2 bases and J 5 bases; bases outside gene matches: 6. CDR3 length equals 16 residues. CDR3 DNA: TGCGCCAGCAGCCAACAACCGGGACAGGGGAACAATGAGCAGTTCTTC. This gives the protein CASSQQPGQGNNEQFF.

The V call is TRBV13, the J call TRBJ1-2, with 11 positions matching TRBD1. The germline V gene encodes CDR1 PRHDT and CDR2 FYEKMQ (reference sequence). The CDR3 loop spans 17 amino acids. J gave up 4 bases and V 4 bases, and 11 bases lay outside the gene matches. CDR3 residues: CASSSRDRGVESYGYTF. CDR3 sequence (DNA): TGTGCCAGCAGCTCTCGGGACAGGGGGGTTGAAAGCTATGGCTACACCTTC.

This chain connects TRBV27 to TRBJ2-7; D is uncertain. V was clipped by 9 bases and J by 3 bases, with 12 bases between them. Germline assignment: CDR1 MNHEY and CDR2 SMNVEV (reference sequence). The CDR3 contains 12 residues. CDR3 nucleotides: TGTGCCAGTGGTGAGTTCCTCTACGAGCAGTACTTC. Translation: CASGEFLYEQYF.